This T cell receptor (beta chain) appears in the sequencing data of a study of T cells after yellow fever vaccination. Germline CDR1 is SGHTA and CDR2 is FQGTGA. Deletions cut 5 bases from V and 6 bases from J, with 10 bases between. This CDR3 contains 13 residues. Study-wide points: A faster peak, day 5 versus 15, was reached by the weaker secondary response. Highly abundant clonotypes carried over from the bulk population could end up in FACS-sorted repertoires as contaminants. Reappearing after the booster were most of the clones from primary vaccination (roughly 95% CD4, roughly 86% CD8).

This clonotype was seen only a few times. Its antigen remains unidentified. The 5'RACE template-switching step produced TCR cDNA and added a universal primer site and UMIs. TCRdb analysed the 5' RACE reads with MiXCR anew, one entry per CDR3 protein. Counted here are under 550,000 distinct CDR3 sequences, just over 20% occurring once; the ten biggest clones make up approximately 16%. The V gene is TRBV7-3, the J gene TRBJ2-2; the D is unclear. This clonotype was obtained from a man younger than 30 who received the YFV17D yellow fever vaccine. This sample comprised PBMCs, obtained 20 to 25 days after the first yellow fever vaccination. CDR3 loop: CASSLRWAGELFF. The CDR3, as DNA: TGTGCCAGCAGCCTAAGATGGGCCGGGGAGCTGTTTTTT.